A selection of T cell receptor beta chains follows, all from one sample in a study of T cells in Graves' hyperthyroidism and ophthalmopathy. One entry per CDR3 protein, called by TCRdb with MiXCR from the multiplex PCR reads. The table records about 400,000 distinct CDR3 sequences, 14% to 15% of them present only once. Sequencing used blood. These receptors came from a woman under 40 with Graves' hyperthyroidism. Both conserved end residues are part of each CDR3. The order of the fields is CDR3 protein, CDR3 DNA, clone size, V gene, D gene, J gene. A D gene is named only where the DNA matches it firmly. Clone size, where shown, is once, few, many, or a class for clones that have expanded.

CDR3: CASSLAAGPYNEQFF
DNA: TGTGCCAGCAGCTTAGCCGCGGGGCCGTACAATGAGCAGTTCTTC
size: many
V: TRBV7-2
D: .
J: TRBJ2-1

CDR3: CASSLYGQGSQETQYF
DNA: TGTGCCAGCAGTTTGTACGGACAGGGCAGCCAAGAGACCCAGTACTTC
size: many
V: TRBV28
D: TRBD1
J: TRBJ2-5

CDR3: CASSLRQSYEQYF
DNA: TGTGCCAGCAGTTTGAGGCAGTCCTACGAGCAGTACTTC
size: many
V: TRBV12-3/TRBV12-4
D: .
J: TRBJ2-7

CDR3: CASSELQGNTGELFF
DNA: TGTGCCAGCAGTGAACTACAGGGCAACACCGGGGAGCTGTTTTTT
size: .
V: TRBV6-1
D: .
J: TRBJ2-2

CDR3: CSSRDSSYNSPLHF
DNA: TGCAGTTCCAGGGATAGCTCCTATAATTCACCCCTCCACTTT
size: many
V: TRBV20-1
D: .
J: TRBJ1-6

CDR3: CASSKGQEISYNEQFF
DNA: TGTGCCAGCAGCAAGGGACAGGAGATCTCCTACAATGAGCAGTTCTTC
size: few
V: TRBV5-5
D: TRBD1
J: TRBJ2-1

CDR3: CATSRDRANYEQYF
DNA: TGTGCCACCAGCAGAGATAGGGCCAACTACGAGCAGTACTTC
size: few
V: TRBV15
D: .
J: TRBJ2-7

CDR3: CASRRTGITDTQYF
DNA: TGTGCCAGCAGGCGGACAGGAATCACAGATACGCAGTATTTT
size: many
V: TRBV2
D: TRBD1
J: TRBJ2-3

CDR3: CAISLQGANTGELFF
DNA: TGTGCCATCAGTCTACAGGGGGCGAACACCGGGGAGCTGTTTTTT
size: .
V: TRBV10-3
D: TRBD1
J: TRBJ2-2

CDR3: CASSPQTGNNEQFF
DNA: TGTGCCAGCTCACCACAGACAGGGAACAATGAGCAGTTCTTC
size: many
V: TRBV18
D: TRBD1
J: TRBJ2-1

CDR3: CASSPPSLAGLGEQFF
DNA: TGTGCCAGCAGCCCCCCGAGTTTAGCGGGATTGGGGGAGCAGTTCTTC
size: .
V: TRBV27
D: TRBD2
J: TRBJ2-1

CDR3: CASSSGSGRAINEQFF
DNA: TGCGCCAGCAGTTCCGGAAGCGGGAGGGCGATCAATGAGCAGTTCTTC
size: few
V: TRBV5-1
D: TRBD2
J: TRBJ2-1

CDR3: CSVAGSGRSHYEQYF
DNA: TGCAGCGTTGCAGGTAGCGGGAGATCCCACTACGAGCAGTACTTC
size: .
V: TRBV29-1
D: TRBD2
J: TRBJ2-7

CDR3: CASSPEQIEQYF
DNA: TGTGCCAGCTCACCGGAACAGATCGAGCAGTACTTC
size: many
V: TRBV18
D: .
J: TRBJ2-7

CDR3: CASSPTLAARNEQFF
DNA: TGTGCCAGCAGCCCCACACTAGCCGCTCGGAATGAGCAGTTCTTC
size: few
V: TRBV7-9
D: .
J: TRBJ2-1

CDR3: CASSGRGNEQFF
DNA: TGTGCCAGCAGCGGAAGGGGCAATGAGCAGTTCTTC
size: .
V: TRBV7-9
D: .
J: TRBJ2-1

CDR3: CATIFWLAVGSSYNEQFF
DNA: TGTGCCACCATATTCTGGCTAGCGGTTGGGAGCTCCTACAATGAGCAGTTCTTC
size: .
V: TRBV19
D: TRBD2
J: TRBJ2-1

CDR3: CSVESRKTQYF
DNA: TGCAGCGTTGAGTCCCGAAAGACCCAGTACTTC
size: .
V: TRBV29-1
D: .
J: TRBJ2-5

CDR3: CSATVGSTQETQYF
DNA: TGCAGTGCGACAGTCGGATCTACCCAAGAGACCCAGTACTTC
size: many
V: TRBV20-1
D: .
J: TRBJ2-5